These 30 T cell receptor beta chains were sequenced from one sample in a study of T cells after posttransplantation cyclophosphamide. Cyclophosphamide on days +3 and +4 followed busulfan-fludarabine conditioning and a marrow graft. TCRdb's table, derived via immunoSEQ multiplex PCR, lists solely in-frame clones and lacks some. In the table there are 8,500 to 13,000 clones, 80% to 90% of which are singletons. Here the sequenced sample was PBMCs, taken after allogeneic stem cell transplant with posttransplant cyclophosphamide. All receptors come from a female patient in her forties or fifties who received an allogeneic stem cell transplant from a related donor, was CMV-positive, and had no GVHD. A share of the T cells may be of graft donor origin.

This sequence joins TRBV7-2 and TRBJ2-5, with 10 bases aligning to TRBD1. This CDR3 is built from 15 residues. Germline V lookup: CDR1 SGHTA, CDR2 FQGNSA. V lost 0 bases to trimming and J lost 2 bases; unmatched junction nucleotides: 0. In DNA, the CDR3 is TGTGCCAGCAGCTTAGCGGACAGGGGGCAAGAGACCCAGTACTTC. Amino acid sequence: CASSLADRGQETQYF.

The rearrangement links TRBV19 to TRBJ1-1; 9 bases map to TRBD1. The V and J ends lost 4 bases and 1 base, in that order; junction bases with no gene match: 4. Germline assignment: CDR1 LNHDA and CDR2 SQIVND (reference sequence). The CDR3 runs to 15 residues. CDR3 nucleotide sequence: TGTGCCAGTAGTAGGGGACAGGGCTGGAACACTGAAGCTTTCTTT. Its translation: CASSRGQGWNTEAFF.

This chain connects TRBV12-5 to TRBJ1-4; possibly TRBD1 for D (6 bases). The germline V gene has CDR1 LGHNT and CDR2 FRNRAP. CDR3 size: 18 residues. The germline V and J ends were trimmed by 6 bases and 0 bases, with 20 bases remaining between them. The CDR3 coding sequence is TGTGCTAGTGGCCTAATAAGGGACACCCCTGCAACTAATGAAAAACTGTTTTTT. It specifies CASGLIRDTPATNEKLFF.

V and J are TRBV5-5 and TRBJ2-2; D might be TRBD1 (6 bases). Between the trimmed V and J ends, which lost 4 bases and 2 bases, there was a span of 15 bases. The CDR3 extends over 16 amino acids. Per the germline V gene, CDR1 is SGHKS and CDR2 is YYEKEE (reference sequence). The CDR3 DNA follows: TGTGCCAGCAGCCGGATATCACAGGGAAACACCGGGGAGCTGTTTTTT. Amino acid sequence: CASSRISQGNTGELFF.

This clone was picked up a small number of times. CDR3: CASSRSDRGTLAFF. CDR3 sequence (DNA): TGTGCCAGCTCAAGATCGGACAGGGGTACTTTAGCTTTCTTT. The genes are TRBV18 and TRBJ1-1; 9 nucleotides agree with TRBD1. Germline CDR1 KGHSH, CDR2 LQKENI. The CDR3 is made up of 14 amino acids. J gave up 10 bases and V 5 bases, and 11 bases lay outside the gene matches.

This CDR3 reads CASSHGAYNEQFF. Here the CDR3 DNA reads TGTGCCAGTAGTCACGGAGCCTACAATGAGCAGTTCTTC. V and J are TRBV19 and TRBJ2-1; D call uncertain. V was pared by 5 bases and J by 2 bases, with 7 bases between. From germline, CDR1 is LNHDA and CDR2 SQIVND (reference sequence). CDR3 length equals 13 residues.

The CDR3 region has the DNA TGTGCCAGCAGCCTCACGGCCCCCGGGCTTAGCGGGGGGGCCTCTGGGGCCAACGTCCTGACTTTC. Residues: CASSLTAPGLSGGASGANVLTF. This rearrangement joins TRBV4-2 to TRBJ2-6; 11 nucleotides align to TRBD2. This CDR3 contains 22 residues. Germline V CDR1 and CDR2: LGHNA, YNFKEQ. The V and J ends lost 4 bases and 0 bases, in that order; junction bases with no gene match: 17.

This chain connects TRBV27 to TRBJ1-1, with D perhaps matching TRBD1 (5 bases). The CDR3 sequence is 16 residues long. V lost 3 bases and J 5 bases, leaving 19 bases between the germline ends. Germline CDR1 is MNHEY and CDR2 is SMNVEV (reference sequence). Here the CDR3 reads CASSFVGPDRRTEAFF. In nucleotides, the CDR3 is TGTGCCAGCAGTTTTGTTGGGCCCGACAGAAGGACTGAAGCTTTCTTT.

This clone was picked up a small number of times. The chain has TRBV4-3 and TRBJ2-1; D may be TRBD2 (7 bases). Trimming took 0 bases from V and 6 from J, leaving 15 bases between them. Germline V gene data show CDR1 as LGHNA and CDR2 as YSLEER. This CDR3 region has 16 residues. In DNA, the CDR3 is TGCGCCAGCAGCCAAGATCACGGGGGGCTGGCCAATGAGCAGTTCTTC. Its protein is CASSQDHGGLANEQFF.

The chain uses TRBV27 and TRBJ1-4; a possible D gene is TRBD1 (6 bases). The germline CDR1 and CDR2 sequences are MNHEY and SMNVEV (reference sequence). V lost 6 bases and J lost 11, with 10 bases in between. The CDR3 extends over 11 amino acids. The CDR3 region is CASRRGGKLFF. CDR3 DNA: TGTGCCAGCAGAAGGGGGGGGAAACTGTTTTTT.

The chain couples TRBV15 to TRBJ1-4; 7 bases are a match to TRBD1. Germline CDR1 and CDR2: LNHNV and YYDKDF (reference sequence). This CDR3 has 15 amino acids. V shed 3 bases, J shed 7 bases, and the junction held 8 bases outside the gene matches. DNA of the CDR3: TGTGCCACCAGCAGTACAGGGGCTCGGGGTGAAAAACTGTTTTTT. This sequence encodes CATSSTGARGEKLFF.

This chain uses TRBV5-5 with TRBJ2-7, with D unclear. The CDR3 is made up of 11 amino acids. Trimming took off 0 bases at V and 6 bases at J, with 4 bases between the two ends. The V gene's germline CDR1 is SGHKS and CDR2 YYEKEE (reference sequence). The CDR3: CASSLAFEQYF. CDR3 sequence (DNA): TGTGCCAGCAGCTTGGCGTTCGAGCAGTACTTC.

The rearrangement uses TRBV7-9 and TRBJ1-2; no clear D. This CDR3 comprises 15 residues. Germline-derived CDR1 and CDR2 are SEHNR and FQNEAQ (reference sequence). V lost 3 bases, J lost 8 bases, and 19 bases lay in between. The CDR3 DNA sequence: TGTGCCAGCAGCTTGGCCTCGGACGGAGGTGGAGGCTACACCTTC. The encoded protein is CASSLASDGGGGYTF.

The gene calls are TRBV14 and TRBJ2-1, with 10 bases matching TRBD2. CDR1 is SGHDN and CDR2 is FVKESK in the germline V gene. J lost 6 bases, V lost 0 bases, and 5 bases had no gene match. CDR3 length: 16 amino acids. This chain's CDR3 is CASSQDSASGGNEQFF. CDR3 nucleotides: TGTGCCAGCAGCCAAGATAGCGCTAGCGGGGGCAATGAGCAGTTCTTC.

The V call is TRBV4-3, the J call TRBJ1-2; D not resolved. The CDR3 length is 15 residues. Trimming took off 1 base at V and 8 bases at J, with 17 bases between the two ends. The V gene's germline CDR1 is LGHNA and CDR2 YSLEER. The CDR3 DNA is TGCGCCAGCAGCCAAGTTCCACCTCTGACTAAGGGCTACACCTTC. It yields the protein CASSQVPPLTKGYTF.

The V gene is TRBV7-6, the J gene TRBJ2-7, with D perhaps matching TRBD1 (6 bases). There are 13 residues in the CDR3. Germline loops: CDR1 SGHVS, CDR2 FNYEAQ. V shed 4 bases and J shed 7 bases, with 14 bases lying between them. CDR3: CASSSRPRGEQYF. CDR3 DNA: TGTGCCAGCAGCTCCCGCCCTAGGGGGGAGCAGTACTTC.

The chain recombines TRBV28 with TRBJ2-4; TRBD1 aligns across 10 bases. CDR1 MDHEN and CDR2 SYDVKM come from the germline V gene. This CDR3 is built from 18 residues. V shed 3 bases and J 0 bases; nucleotides not matched to a gene: 8. The CDR3 protein is CASSFGWGQGLAKNIQYF. In nucleotides, the CDR3 is TGTGCCAGCAGTTTTGGATGGGGACAGGGGCTAGCCAAAAACATTCAGTACTTC.

The chain is built from TRBV7-9 and TRBJ2-1; TRBD2 might be the D (5 bases). The CDR3 length is 14 residues. Trimming shortened V by 5 bases and J by 4 bases, and 12 bases separated the two germline ends. The germline V gene encodes CDR1 SEHNR and CDR2 FQNEAQ (reference sequence). The CDR3 DNA sequence: TGTGCCAGCAGCCCCAGCGGACTTTACAATGAGCAGTTCTTC. Translated: CASSPSGLYNEQFF. The full variable domain, with the rest looked up from reference TRBV7-9 and TRBJ2-1, is DTGVSQNPRHKITKRGQNVTFRCDPISEHNRLYWYRQTLGQGPEFLTYFQNEAQLEKSRLLSDRFSAERPKGSFSTLEIQRTEQGDSAMYLCASSPSGLYNEQFFGPGTRLTVL.

The chain employs TRBV7-2 and TRBJ2-7; 9 positions match TRBD1. The junction had 8 bases not matched to a gene; V was cut back by 5 bases and J by 3 bases. Germline assignment: CDR1 SGHTA and CDR2 FQGNSA. The CDR3 length is 15 residues. DNA for the CDR3: TGTGCCAGCAGCCTGGGGACAGGGTGGGTCTACGAGCAGTACTTC. Translation gives CASSLGTGWVYEQYF.

This chain connects TRBV27 to TRBJ1-2; 8 bases are a match to TRBD1. This CDR3 has 16 amino acids. V lost 0 bases and J lost 4; bases outside the gene matches: 7. CDR1 is MNHEY and CDR2 is SMNVEV in the germline V gene (reference sequence). The CDR3 loop reads CASSLSSGQGSYGYTF. CDR3 DNA sequence: TGTGCCAGCAGTTTATCGTCTGGACAGGGTTCCTATGGCTACACCTTC.

The genes are TRBV9 and TRBJ2-7; 9 nucleotides match TRBD1. Germline-derived CDR1 and CDR2 are SGDLS and YYNGEE. The CDR3 is made up of 15 amino acids. Trimming removed 0 bases from V and 5 bases from J; junction bases left unmatched: 6. This CDR3 reads CASSVAPQGANEQYF. The CDR3 DNA is TGTGCCAGCAGCGTAGCTCCACAGGGGGCCAACGAGCAGTACTTC.

In this sample, this clone turned up a few times. The chain joins TRBV2 to TRBJ1-4, with unresolved D. Between the trimmed V and J ends, which lost 6 bases and 7 bases, there was a span of 9 bases. This CDR3 has 12 amino acids. Germline-derived CDR1 and CDR2 are SNHLY and FYNNEI. The CDR3 DNA sequence: TGTGCCAGCAGCCCACAAGTTGAAAAACTGTTTTTT. This gives the protein CASSPQVEKLFF.

The chain combines TRBV13 with TRBJ2-7, with 7 bases identical to TRBD1. Germline V gene data show CDR1 as PRHDT and CDR2 as FYEKMQ (reference sequence). V trimming: 5 bases; J trimming: 0 bases; junction bases outside the gene matches: 19. This CDR3 has 19 residues. The CDR3 reads CASSPQYPGYRGSSYEQYF. CDR3 nucleotide sequence: TGTGCCAGCAGCCCCCAATACCCGGGTTACAGGGGAAGCTCCTACGAGCAGTACTTC. Using reference TRBV13 and TRBJ2-7 for the parts outside the CDR3, the full variable domain is AAGVIQSPRHLIKEKRETATLKCYPIPRHDTVYWYQQGPGQDPQFLISFYEKMQSDKGSIPDRFSAQQFSDYHSELNMSSLELGDSALYFCASSPQYPGYRGSSYEQYFGPGTRLTVT.

The rearrangement joins TRBV7-2 to TRBJ2-1; maybe TRBD1 (6 bases). V dropped 4 bases and J dropped 0 bases, with 10 bases sitting between them. The CDR3 length is 15 residues. Germline V gene data show CDR1 as SGHTA and CDR2 as FQGNSA. CDR3 amino acids: CASSYRVLSYNEQFF. The CDR3 nucleotides are TGTGCCAGCAGCTACAGGGTCCTCTCCTACAATGAGCAGTTCTTC.

V is TRBV5-1 and J is TRBJ1-2; D call uncertain. CDR3 length equals 15 residues. In germline, CDR1 is SGHRS, CDR2 YFSETQ. V was pared by 4 bases and J by 4 bases, with 17 bases between. The CDR3 nucleotides are TGCGCCAGCAGCCTGGTGGGTCGGGTGGCCTATGGCTACACCTTC. The encoded protein is CASSLVGRVAYGYTF.

This clone came up once. The V gene is TRBV7-2, the J gene TRBJ1-1, with unresolved D. The V gene lost 4 bases and the J gene lost 1 base, with 10 bases spanning the gap. This CDR3 contains 14 residues. Germline assignment: CDR1 SGHTA and CDR2 FQGNSA. CDR3 protein: CASSSMAQNTEAFF. Here the CDR3 DNA reads TGTGCCAGCAGCTCAATGGCACAGAACACTGAAGCTTTCTTT.

This chain links TRBV7-2 with TRBJ1-1; 8 bases line up with TRBD1. Germline loops: CDR1 SGHTA, CDR2 FQGNSA. With V trimmed by 4 bases and J by 0 bases, 4 bases remained unmatched. This CDR3 is built from 15 residues. In DNA form, the CDR3 reads TGTGCCAGCAGCTCAGGGGGCCGAATGAACACTGAAGCTTTCTTT. Translating it yields CASSSGGRMNTEAFF. The whole variable domain, filled in from reference TRBV7-2 and TRBJ1-1, reads GAGVSQSPSNKVTEKGKDVELRCDPISGHTALYWYRQSLGQGLEFLIYFQGNSAPDKSGLPSDRFSAERTGGSVSTLTIQRTQQEDSAVYLCASSSGGRMNTEAFFGQGTRLTVV.

Turning to this clone: In the same sample, other DNA sequences code for this CDR3. The CDR3 DNA reads TGTGCCAGCAGCTTAAAGGGGACAGGGTTACAAGAGACCCAGTACTTC. Amino acid sequence: CASSLKGTGLQETQYF. The chain has TRBV7-3 and TRBJ2-5; the match to TRBD1 covers 9 bases. Unmatched junction bases numbered 5, after V lost 1 base and J lost 2 bases. The CDR3 is made up of 16 amino acids. CDR1 is SGHTA, CDR2 FQGTGA, per germline.

The chain is built from TRBV7-2 and TRBJ2-7, with D perhaps TRBD2 (6 bases). Germline V gene lookup returns CDR1 SGHTA and CDR2 FQGNSA. This CDR3 has 14 amino acids. Trimming cost V 3 bases and J 2 bases, with 11 bases left between them. DNA for the CDR3: TGTGCCAGCAGCTTCGGGACTGATACCTACGAGCAGTACTTC. This gives the protein CASSFGTDTYEQYF.

V gene TRBV6-4 combines with J gene TRBJ2-3; 10 bases line up with TRBD2. This CDR3 region has 16 residues. Germline values: CDR1 MRHNA, CDR2 SNTAGT. V gave up 2 bases and J gave up 4 bases; unmatched junction bases: 6. Here the CDR3 DNA reads TGTGCCAGCAGTGACGTTAGCGGGGGGACGCCAGATACGCAGTATTTT. This sequence encodes CASSDVSGGTPDTQYF.